The 26 T cell receptor beta chains below come from one sample, sequenced in a study of cytomegalovirus exposure and HLA in healthy donors. PCR used 60 Vbeta primers and 13 Jbeta primers. Data came from immunoSEQ multiplex PCR; TCRdb stores just in-frame clones and leaves some out. The sample lists roughly 140,000 clones, around 79% occurring once. The source material was PBMCs. All receptors derive from a human donor in good health.

The J gene is TRBJ1-1, the V gene TRBV5-1, with 7 bases lining up with TRBD1. CDR1 is SGHRS and CDR2 is YFSETQ in the germline V gene. The V gene end was trimmed by 0 bases and the J gene end by 2 bases; junction bases not matched to a gene: 7. This CDR3 comprises 16 residues. The CDR3 sequence is CASSLGQGSGNTEAFF. The CDR3 DNA follows: TGCGCCAGCAGCTTGGGACAGGGAAGTGGAAACACTGAAGCTTTCTTT.

The chain has TRBV21-1 and TRBJ2-7; the table assigns TRBD2, which was not confirmed against the DNA. TRBV21-1 is a recognized pseudogene. The CDR3 has 14 residues. CDR3 in amino acids: CASSKERGREEQYF. CDR3 in DNA: TGTGCCAGCAGCAAAGAAAGGGGGAGGGAGGAGCAGTACTTC.

The rearrangement joins TRBV6-1 to TRBJ1-3; the match to TRBD1 covers 7 bases. This CDR3 has 17 amino acids. Trimming at V came to 2 bases and at J to 2 bases, leaving 9 bases not matched to a gene. CDR1 is MNHNS and CDR2 is SASEGT in the germline V gene. Here the CDR3 reads CASSEMAEDRTGNTIYF. The CDR3 nucleotides read TGTGCCAGCAGTGAAATGGCAGAGGACAGGACTGGAAACACCATATATTTT.

This chain connects TRBV19 to TRBJ1-1; TRBD1 aligns across 8 bases. The CDR3 is 17 amino acids. V was pared by 7 bases and J by 1 base, with 14 bases of the junction left unmatched. Germline CDR1 is LNHDA and CDR2 is SQIVND (reference sequence). CDR3 coding DNA: TGTGCCAGTATCCCTTCGAGGGGGACAGGAAGGAACACTGAAGCTTTCTTT. Amino acid sequence: CASIPSRGTGRNTEAFF.

The chain links TRBV29-1 to TRBJ1-1; 8 bases align to TRBD1. Germline V gene lookup returns CDR1 SQVTM and CDR2 ANQGSEA. Trimming at V came to 1 base and at J to 0 bases, leaving 19 bases not matched to a gene. This CDR3 region has 20 residues. The CDR3 protein is CSVEVIFVRCPDRVNTEAFF. CDR3 DNA sequence: TGCAGCGTTGAAGTAATTTTCGTAAGGTGCCCGGACAGGGTGAACACTGAAGCTTTCTTT.

This clone was observed a handful of times. The chain couples TRBV7-9 to TRBJ1-2; D uncertain. The CDR3 extends over 12 amino acids. Trimming stripped 4 bases from V and 6 bases from J, with 9 bases between. Germline-derived CDR1 and CDR2 are SEHNR and FQNEAQ (reference sequence). Here the CDR3 DNA reads TGTGCCAGCAGCTGGCCTCCGAATGGCTACACCTTC. The encoded protein is CASSWPPNGYTF.

This clone was observed a few times. The chain couples TRBV6-1 to TRBJ2-7; 9 bases fit TRBD2. CDR1 is MNHNS, CDR2 SASEGT, per germline. The length of the CDR3 is 14 residues. The junction had 10 bases not matched to a gene; V was cut back by 6 bases and J by 7 bases. For the CDR3, the DNA is TGTGCCAGCAGCCCCTATCGACTAGCGGAAGAGCAGTACTTC. Its protein is CASSPYRLAEEQYF.

The table lists this clone with a count of one. The CDR3 spells CAWSPSRTGERYGYTF. The DNA for the CDR3 is TGTGCCTGGAGTCCTTCTCGGACAGGGGAACGCTATGGCTACACCTTC. The chain joins TRBV30 to TRBJ1-2; 9 positions agree with TRBD1. The J segment lost 4 bases and the V segment lost 2 bases, leaving 11 bases of the junction unmatched. The CDR3 covers 16 residues. Germline V lookup: CDR1 GTSNPN, CDR2 SVGIG (reference sequence).

This rearrangement joins TRBV7-3 to TRBJ2-2, with 8 bases aligning to TRBD2. The CDR3 covers 19 residues. The trim removed 5 bases at V and 5 bases at J, leaving 19 bases unmatched. From germline, CDR1 is SGHTA and CDR2 FQGTGA. The CDR3 DNA sequence: TGTGCCAGCAGCCCAACCGGGTCCCCTTATAGCGGGACTACCGGGGAGCTGTTTTTT. Amino acids: CASSPTGSPYSGTTGELFF.

The gene calls are TRBV7-9 and TRBJ2-5, with 7 positions matching TRBD1. The last part of the DNA fits TRBJ2-7 better; the J call may be wrong. The CDR3 consists of 14 residues. Germline CDR1 is SEHNR and CDR2 is FQNEAQ (reference sequence). CDR3 sequence: CASSAHRGLDEQYF. The CDR3 DNA sequence: TGTGCCAGCAGCGCCCACAGGGGTCTGGACGAGCAGTACTTC.

This clone was recorded once. The chain combines TRBV28 with TRBJ1-1; possibly TRBD1 for D (5 bases). Trimming shortened V by 7 bases and J by 3 bases, and 21 bases separated the two germline ends. CDR1 and CDR2 (germline): MDHEN, SYDVKM. CDR3 length equals 16 residues. The CDR3 nucleotides are TGTGCCAGCATCCCTTCGTCAGGGACTTTGGACACTGAAGCTTTCTTT. Its translation is CASIPSSGTLDTEAFF.

In its sample, this clone was seen a few times. This chain joins TRBV5-5 and TRBJ1-1; 11 bases map to TRBD1. CDR3 length: 12 residues. V lost 4 bases to trimming and J lost 11 bases; unmatched junction nucleotides: 4. From germline, CDR1 is SGHKS and CDR2 YYEKEE (reference sequence). The CDR3 reads CASSGGQGAAFF. For the CDR3, the DNA is TGTGCCAGCAGCGGCGGACAGGGGGCGGCTTTCTTT. The whole variable domain, remainder taken from reference TRBV5-5 and TRBJ1-1, is DAGVTQSPTHLIKTRGQQVTLRCSPISGHKSVSWYQQVLGQGPQFIFQYYEKEERGRGNFPDRFSARQFPNYSSELNVNALLLGDSALYLCASSGGQGAAFFGQGTRLTVV.

This clone was detected only once. The rearrangement joins TRBV19 to TRBJ2-7; D possibly corresponds to TRBD2 (8 bases). The CDR3 has 16 amino acids. Deletions cut 4 bases from V and 4 bases from J, with 20 bases between. Per the germline V gene, CDR1 is LNHDA and CDR2 is SQIVND (reference sequence). CDR3 in amino acids: CASSTSGGTEKYEQYF. CDR3 nucleotides: TGTGCCAGTAGTACCTCGGGAGGGACAGAGAAGTACGAGCAGTACTTC.

The rearrangement uses TRBV5-6 and TRBJ1-5; tentative D call: TRBD1 (5 bases). This CDR3 region has 13 residues. Between the trimmed V and J ends, which lost 1 base and 4 bases, there was a span of 6 bases. CDR1 and CDR2 (germline): SGHDT, YYEEEE. Written as DNA, the CDR3 is TGTGCCAGCAGCTTGACAGGAAATCAGCCCCAGCATTTT. Translating gives CASSLTGNQPQHF.

J is TRBJ2-5 and V is TRBV27; 9 positions match TRBD1. V lost 8 bases and J lost 3; bases outside the gene matches: 4. The germline V gene has CDR1 MNHEY and CDR2 SMNVEV (reference sequence). The CDR3 is 13 residues long. The CDR3, as DNA: TGTGCCAGCTGGGACAGGGCCGAAGAGACCCAGTACTTC. Protein product: CASWDRAEETQYF.

The J gene is TRBJ1-5, the V gene TRBV28; no clear D. V was cut by 5 bases and J by 7 bases, with 21 bases left in between. Per germline, CDR1 MDHEN and CDR2 SYDVKM. The CDR3 sequence is 16 residues long. CDR3 DNA: TGTGCCAGCAGTATGCCGTTGGGAGCAGCAATCCAGCCCCAGCATTTT. It specifies CASSMPLGAAIQPQHF. The full variable domain, with the rest looked up from reference TRBV28 and TRBJ1-5, is DVKVTQSSRYLVKRTGEKVFLECVQDMDHENMFWYRQDPGLGLRLIYFSYDVKMKEKGDIPEGYSVSREKKERFSLILESASTNQTSMYLCASSMPLGAAIQPQHFGDGTRLSIL.

The chain recombines TRBV18 with TRBJ2-1; D is ambiguous. Trimming left V 8 bases short and J 8 bases short, with 22 bases between. The CDR3 consists of 15 residues. Germline values: CDR1 KGHSH, CDR2 LQKENI. CDR3: CASPRRSLTYHEQFF. Written as DNA, the CDR3 is TGTGCCAGCCCGCGGCGCTCCCTGACTTACCATGAGCAGTTCTTC.

The gene calls are TRBV5-1 and TRBJ1-2, with TRBD1 matching 7 bases. This CDR3 spans 13 amino acids. Germline trimming cut 3 bases from V and 4 bases from J; bases unmatched to any gene: 3. The V gene's germline CDR1 is SGHRS and CDR2 YFSETQ. The CDR3 nucleotides are TGCGCCAGCAGCTCCCGGGACAGCTATGGCTACACCTTC. Amino acids: CASSSRDSYGYTF.

The table lists this clone with a count of one. In nucleotides, the CDR3 is TGTGCCAGCAGTGATGTGGGGGGAACTCAGCCCCAGCATTTT. It specifies CASSDVGGTQPQHF. The chain uses TRBV6-5 and TRBJ1-5, with D tentatively TRBD1 (5 bases). The CDR3 is made up of 14 amino acids. Trimming took 5 bases from V and 6 from J, leaving 14 bases between them. From germline, CDR1 is MNHEY and CDR2 SVGAGI.

The genes are TRBV9 and TRBJ1-3; maybe TRBD1 (5 bases). The CDR3 runs to 15 residues. Trimming removed 3 bases from V and 0 bases from J, with 10 bases in between. In germline, CDR1 is SGDLS, CDR2 YYNGEE. This chain's CDR3 is CASSASGNSGNTIYF. Written as DNA, the CDR3 is TGTGCCAGCAGCGCATCAGGGAACTCTGGAAACACCATATATTTT. The whole variable domain, remainder taken from reference TRBV9 and TRBJ1-3, is DSGVTQTPKHLITATGQRVTLRCSPRSGDLSVYWYQQSLDQGLQFLIQYYNGEERAKGNILERFSAQQFPDLHSELNLSSLELGDSALYFCASSASGNSGNTIYFGEGSWLTVV.

V gene TRBV5-5 combines with J gene TRBJ2-5, with 9 bases fitting TRBD2. CDR1 and CDR2 (germline): SGHKS, YYEKEE (reference sequence). This CDR3 has 14 residues. V was pared by 4 bases and J by 5 bases, with 6 bases of the junction left unmatched. The CDR3 sequence: CASSKREELETQYF. In nucleotides, the CDR3 is TGTGCCAGCAGCAAGCGGGAGGAGTTGGAGACCCAGTACTTC.

This clone was seen only a few times. The V gene is TRBV27, the J gene TRBJ2-2; 8 positions match TRBD2. CDR1 and CDR2 from the germline V gene are MNHEY and SMNVEV (reference sequence). The CDR3 contains 16 residues. The V segment lost 4 bases and the J segment 6 bases; nucleotides outside the gene matches: 10. The CDR3 DNA is TGTGCCAGCAGTTCCCTCTTTGCGGGAGGAGCCGGGGAGCTGTTTTTT. Protein sequence: CASSSLFAGGAGELFF.

V gene TRBV7-6 combines with J gene TRBJ2-7, with a weak D call TRBD2 (5 bases). Per the germline V gene, CDR1 is SGHVS and CDR2 is FNYEAQ. V lost 1 base and J 5 bases, leaving 15 bases between the germline ends. This CDR3 has 15 amino acids. The CDR3 spells CASSLGVVHGDEQYF. In DNA form, the CDR3 reads TGTGCCAGCAGCTTAGGAGTGGTCCACGGGGACGAGCAGTACTTC.

V gene TRBV6-1 combines with J gene TRBJ2-7, with 8 bases matching TRBD1. Trimming cost V 7 bases and J 6 bases; bases outside gene matches: 14. The CDR3 is 15 residues long. From germline, CDR1 is MNHNS and CDR2 SASEGT. DNA for the CDR3: TGTGCCAGCATTAAGTCCGGGACAGGTCAGTTCGAGCAGTACTTC. It yields the protein CASIKSGTGQFEQYF.

The chain couples TRBV18 to TRBJ1-6; D is ambiguous. This CDR3 comprises 15 residues. The V end was cut by 1 base, the J end by 8 bases, with 12 bases between. CDR1 is KGHSH and CDR2 is LQKENI in the germline V gene. The CDR3 sequence: CASSPQVAADSPLHF. CDR3 DNA: TGTGCCAGCTCACCACAAGTAGCGGCGGATTCACCCCTCCACTTT.

This chain joins TRBV29-1 and TRBJ2-7; 10 bases agree with TRBD1. Germline lookup yields CDR1 SQVTM and CDR2 ANQGSEA. CDR3 size: 12 residues. J was trimmed by 6 bases and V by 6 bases; bases with no gene match: 5. In nucleotides, the CDR3 is TGCAGCGTCATGACAGGGGGCCTCGAGCAGTACTTC. Protein product: CSVMTGGLEQYF.